This passage covers 24 T cell receptor beta chains from one sample sequenced in a study of shared clonotypes between healthy human individuals. Sequencing was performed with immunoSEQ multiplex PCR; in TCRdb, only in-frame clones are kept and a portion is missing. The sample consists of hundreds of thousands of clones, about 95% of them appearing once. The naive CD8 population came from CD45RO-negative cells selected for CCR7, without terminally differentiated effector memory CD45RA+ cells. Input material: naive CD8+ T cells sorted from blood. These receptors were obtained from a woman aged 25-40 years in good health.

The genes are TRBV11-2 and TRBJ2-5; 10 nucleotides line up with TRBD1. Matching the DNA end better, TRBJ2-7 makes the J call doubtful. Germline CDR1 and CDR2: SGHAT and FQNNGV. This CDR3 is built from 14 residues. CDR3 region: CASSSWDRGYEQYF. The CDR3 DNA sequence: TGTGCCAGCAGCTCCTGGGACAGGGGTTACGAGCAGTACTTC.

The chain links TRBV11-3 to TRBJ2-7; TRBD2 matches 8 bases. CDR1 and CDR2 from the germline V gene are SGHNT and YENEEA. The CDR3 is 14 residues long. V gave up 5 bases and J gave up 5 bases; unmatched junction bases: 8. The CDR3 is CASSPSRGGHEQYF. The DNA for the CDR3 is TGTGCCAGCAGCCCCAGCCGGGGGGGCCACGAGCAGTACTTC.

V is TRBV29-1 and J is TRBJ1-2; perhaps TRBD1 as D (6 bases). The CDR3 runs 14 residues. The germline gives CDR1 SQVTM, CDR2 ANQGSEA. V shed 4 bases and J shed 4 bases, with 16 bases lying between them. CDR3: CSVGLGGQSYGYTF. The CDR3 bases are TGCAGCGTTGGCCTTGGGGGACAAAGCTATGGCTACACCTTC.

The gene calls are TRBV5-5 and TRBJ1-4; D is uncertain. There are 14 residues in the CDR3. Germline CDR1 and CDR2: SGHKS and YYEKEE (reference sequence). Trimming took 1 base from V and 5 from J, leaving 9 bases between them. The CDR3 is CASSLPSQNEKLFF. The CDR3 DNA reads TGTGCCAGCAGCTTGCCCTCGCAGAATGAAAAACTGTTTTTT.

J is TRBJ2-4 and V is TRBV2; possible D gene TRBD1, 6 bases. The CDR3 covers 14 residues. V was cut by 6 bases and J by 0 bases, with 9 bases left in between. Germline CDR1 SNHLY, CDR2 FYNNEI. The CDR3 loop reads CASSRTEAKNIQYF. The CDR3 DNA sequence: TGTGCCAGCAGCCGGACAGAAGCCAAAAACATTCAGTACTTC.

V and J are TRBV4-2 and TRBJ2-1; D gene ambiguous. The germline V and J ends were trimmed by 4 bases and 3 bases, with 13 bases remaining between them. CDR3 length: 15 amino acids. Germline CDR1 LGHNA, CDR2 YNFKEQ. CDR3 nucleotide sequence: TGTGCCAGCAGCCCCCCCGGAAGTAACTACAATGAGCAGTTCTTC. Protein product: CASSPPGSNYNEQFF.

The V gene is TRBV15, the J gene TRBJ2-7; D possibly matches TRBD1 or TRBD2 (5 bases each). The V end lost 5 bases, the J end lost 0 bases, and 11 bases lay between the germline ends. The CDR3 has 14 amino acids. Germline lookup yields CDR1 LNHNV and CDR2 YYDKDF (reference sequence). The CDR3 sequence: CATSPRDPSYEQYF. In DNA, the CDR3 is TGTGCCACCAGCCCTCGGGACCCCTCCTACGAGCAGTACTTC.

CDR3: CASREGISSYEQYF. CDR3 coding DNA: TGCGCCAGCAGAGAGGGGATTAGCTCCTACGAGCAGTACTTC. The chain carries TRBV10-2 and TRBJ2-7; D is tentatively TRBD1 or TRBD2 (5 bases each). V was shortened by 6 bases and J by 0 bases, with 12 bases between the two germline ends. This CDR3 has 14 amino acids. Germline values: CDR1 WSHSY, CDR2 SAAADI.

V is TRBV19 and J is TRBJ2-7; a possible D gene is TRBD2 (6 bases). This CDR3 comprises 15 residues. Trimming left V 1 base short and J 3 bases short, with 13 bases between. Germline-derived CDR1 and CDR2 are LNHDA and SQIVND (reference sequence). Here the CDR3 reads CASSIGQVGGYEQYF. In nucleotides, the CDR3 is TGTGCCAGTAGTATAGGGCAGGTGGGGGGCTACGAGCAGTACTTC.

This clone is a singleton in its sample. The chain employs TRBV27 and TRBJ1-2, with TRBD1 as a possible D gene (6 bases). This CDR3 region has 14 residues. Germline loops: CDR1 MNHEY, CDR2 SMNVEV (reference sequence). V was pared by 4 bases and J by 0 bases, with 9 bases between. CDR3 loop: CASSSRTANYGYTF. Here the CDR3 DNA reads TGTGCCAGCAGTTCCCGGACAGCTAACTATGGCTACACCTTC.

Remarks on this clone: The sample has other DNA sequences that encode this CDR3 too. J is TRBJ2-7 and V is TRBV27, with D perhaps matching TRBD1 (7 bases). Germline V gene sequence: CDR1 MNHEY, CDR2 SMNVEV (reference sequence). The CDR3 length is 15 residues. Trimming left V 0 bases short and J 4 bases short, with 13 bases between. The CDR3 DNA is TGTGCCAGCAGTTTATCAGCGGCAGGGGGGTACGAGCAGTACTTC. It is translated as CASSLSAAGGYEQYF.

As concerns this clone: The same CDR3 can be traced to other DNA sequences in this sample. V is TRBV6-6 and J is TRBJ2-2, with D unresolved. The V end was cut by 4 bases, the J end by 1 base, with 4 bases between. The CDR3 has 13 residues. CDR1 is MNHNY, CDR2 SVGAGI, per germline (reference sequence). CDR3 protein: CASSLLNTGELFF. The CDR3 region has the DNA TGTGCCAGCAGTTTACTGAACACCGGGGAGCTGTTTTTT.

The chain couples TRBV27 to TRBJ2-1; D not resolved. CDR1 MNHEY and CDR2 SMNVEV come from the germline V gene (reference sequence). The ends were cut back, 7 bases at V and 9 bases at J, with 10 bases in the middle. The CDR3 has 11 residues. This CDR3 is CASTEDGEQFF. CDR3 in DNA: TGTGCCAGCACCGAGGATGGTGAGCAGTTCTTC.

The count of this clone is one. The CDR3 sequence: CASSPLGGMVETQYF. In DNA, the CDR3 is TGTGCCAGCAGCCCACTGGGTGGGATGGTGGAGACCCAGTACTTC. The rearrangement joins TRBV11-1 to TRBJ2-5; the D is unclear. V was pared by 5 bases and J by 5 bases, with 18 bases between. CDR1 and CDR2 from the germline V gene are SGHAT and FQDESV (reference sequence). The CDR3 has 15 residues.

The genes are TRBV7-6 and TRBJ1-2, with TRBD1 matching over 8 bases. V dropped 5 bases and J dropped 5; count of bases not matched to a gene: 7. The CDR3 totals 14 residues. In germline, CDR1 is SGHVS, CDR2 FNYEAQ. CDR3 protein: CASSRGQGEYGYTF. Here the CDR3 DNA reads TGTGCCAGCAGCCGAGGACAGGGCGAATATGGCTACACCTTC.

This chain joins TRBV11-2 and TRBJ2-1; D remains unclear. Between the trimmed V and J ends, which lost 1 base and 1 base, there was a span of 11 bases. This CDR3 has 16 residues. Germline V gene sequence: CDR1 SGHAT, CDR2 FQNNGV. The CDR3 coding sequence is TGTGCCAGCAGCTTAGCACCATCCGGGTCCTACAATGAGCAGTTCTTC. Translation: CASSLAPSGSYNEQFF.

The chain combines TRBV29-1 with TRBJ1-1, with unresolved D. Per the germline V gene, CDR1 is SQVTM and CDR2 is ANQGSEA. This CDR3 contains 13 residues. The V end was cut by 3 bases, the J end by 1 base, with 9 bases between. CDR3 amino acids: CSVDERGNTEAFF. The CDR3 nucleotides read TGCAGCGTTGACGAGCGGGGGAACACTGAAGCTTTCTTT. Full variable domain (remainder filled in from reference TRBV29-1 and TRBJ1-1): SAVISQKPSRDICQRGTSLTIQCQVDSQVTMMFWYRQQPGQSLTLIATANQGSEATYESGFVIDKFPISRPNLTFSTLTVSNMSPEDSSIYLCSVDERGNTEAFFGQGTRLTVV.

This chain links TRBV6-5 with TRBJ2-1; 7 bases line up with TRBD2. V shed 8 bases, J shed 7 bases, and the junction held 11 bases outside the gene matches. This CDR3 region has 14 residues. Germline CDR1 reads MNHEY; CDR2 reads SVGAGI. The CDR3 protein is CASQRVGGPNEQFF. CDR3 in DNA: TGTGCCAGCCAGCGGGTGGGAGGGCCGAATGAGCAGTTCTTC.

J is TRBJ2-2 and V is TRBV5-5, with TRBD1 identical over 8 bases. Germline CDR1 and CDR2: SGHKS and YYEKEE (reference sequence). After removal of 0 bases from V and 7 bases from J, the junction contained 2 bases not matched to a gene. The CDR3 spans 14 residues. The CDR3 protein is CASSLGQGFGELFF. Here the CDR3 DNA reads TGTGCCAGCAGCTTGGGACAGGGGTTCGGGGAGCTGTTTTTT.

V usage is TRBV7-9 and J usage is TRBJ1-4, with D unclear. This CDR3 spans 16 amino acids. The germline CDR1 and CDR2 sequences are SEHNR and FQNEAQ (reference sequence). Trimming removed 5 bases at V and 3 bases at J, with 16 bases between. The CDR3 is CASSDRWVGANEKLFF. DNA of the CDR3: TGTGCCAGCAGCGACCGGTGGGTGGGAGCTAATGAAAAACTGTTTTTT.

The V call is TRBV15, the J call TRBJ2-1, with D possibly being TRBD2 (6 bases). The CDR3 loop spans 15 amino acids. Germline values: CDR1 LNHNV, CDR2 YYDKDF (reference sequence). With 3 bases removed from V and 8 bases from J, the gap between germline ends came to 17 bases. For the CDR3, the DNA is TGTGCCACCAGCAGGGTCGGACTAATGGGGGATGAGCAGTTCTTC. This gives the protein CATSRVGLMGDEQFF.

J is TRBJ2-1 and V is TRBV7-9; possibly TRBD2 for D (6 bases). Germline V gives CDR1 SEHNR, CDR2 FQNEAQ (reference sequence). The ends were cut back, 1 base at V and 7 bases at J, with 11 bases in the middle. The CDR3 covers 14 residues. The CDR3 region is CASSLGGEINEQFF. The CDR3 DNA reads TGTGCCAGCAGCTTAGGGGGGGAGATTAATGAGCAGTTCTTC.

The chain combines TRBV27 with TRBJ1-4; unclear D gene. The CDR3 loop spans 13 amino acids. The germline gives CDR1 MNHEY, CDR2 SMNVEV (reference sequence). Deletions cut 3 bases from V and 7 bases from J, with 9 bases between. In DNA form, the CDR3 reads TGTGCCAGCAGTTTGGGTTCGCCTGAAAAACTGTTTTTT. This codes for CASSLGSPEKLFF.

The chain is built from TRBV4-1 and TRBJ2-5, with D unresolved. CDR3 length equals 13 residues. The germline gives CDR1 MGHRA, CDR2 YSYEKL. Trimming pared 1 base from V and 1 base from J, leaving 4 bases between. The CDR3 nucleotides are TGCGCCAGCAGCCAAGCGGTCCAAGAGACCCAGTACTTC. It codes for CASSQAVQETQYF.